The 13 T cell receptor beta chains listed next were all sequenced from one sample in a study of cytomegalovirus exposure and HLA in healthy donors. It was with 60 Vbeta and 13 Jbeta primers that the PCR ran. Only in-frame clones appear in the TCRdb table, and some are missing; sequencing was by immunoSEQ multiplex PCR. In the table there are around 100,000 clones, 70% to 85% of which are singletons. The sample comprised PBMCs. All receptors derive from a woman younger than 35 in good health and CMV-seronegative.

The chain combines TRBV6-1 with TRBJ1-2, with TRBD1 matching over 9 bases. V lost 0 bases and J lost 7; bases outside the gene matches: 12. This CDR3 has 17 residues. The germline gives CDR1 MNHNS, CDR2 SASEGT. The CDR3 protein is CASSEATGTGLWSGYTF. The CDR3 nucleotides read TGTGCCAGCAGTGAAGCGACCGGGACAGGGCTATGGAGTGGCTACACCTTC.

This sequence joins TRBV10-2 and TRBJ1-4, with 11 bases aligning to TRBD1. Germline CDR1 reads WSHSY; CDR2 reads SAAADI. The CDR3 loop spans 17 amino acids. With 7 bases clipped from V and 4 bases from J, the junction kept 11 bases outside the gene matches. CDR3 residues: CASTPAGTGGVNEKLFF. As DNA, the CDR3 is TGCGCCAGCACCCCTGCCGGGACAGGGGGAGTTAATGAAAAACTGTTTTTT.

The chain joins TRBV7-8 to TRBJ1-1; D ambiguous. Germline V gene lookup returns CDR1 SGHVS and CDR2 FQNEAQ. V lost 1 base and J 0 bases, leaving 6 bases between the germline ends. This CDR3 spans 14 amino acids. This CDR3 is CASSLERLNTEAFF. CDR3 coding DNA: TGTGCCAGCAGCTTAGAGCGGCTGAACACTGAAGCTTTCTTT.

The chain recombines TRBV6-1 with TRBJ1-2, with no clear D. Germline assignment: CDR1 MNHNS and CDR2 SASEGT. The V end lost 0 bases, the J end lost 7 bases, and 6 bases lay between the germline ends. This CDR3 is built from 12 residues. CDR3 DNA: TGTGCCAGCAGTGAAGCCCTCGGTGGCTACACCTTC. It encodes CASSEALGGYTF.

The sample holds a few counts of this clone. This chain joins TRBV6-6 and TRBJ1-1, with TRBD1 as a possible D gene (5 bases). V was clipped by 4 bases and J by 8 bases, with 17 bases between them. CDR3 length: 14 amino acids. CDR1 MNHNY and CDR2 SVGAGI come from the germline V gene (reference sequence). CDR3 bases: TGTGCCAGCAGTTTGAGAGGGGAGGGGAGCGAAGCTTTCTTT. Translated: CASSLRGEGSEAFF.

The table lists this clone with a count of one. This chain joins TRBV11-3 and TRBJ2-7; D possibly corresponds to TRBD2 (6 bases). V was clipped by 1 base and J by 6 bases, with 13 bases between them. Germline V CDR1 and CDR2: SGHNT, YENEEA. This CDR3 has 14 residues. The CDR3 DNA follows: TGTGCCAGCAGCTTAGGAGTGCAGGGAGGCGAGCAGTACTTC. As protein: CASSLGVQGGEQYF.

CDR3 nucleotides: TGTGCCAGCAGCCAAGAGGATCAGGAGGGAGATACGCAGTATTTT. Encoded protein: CASSQEDQEGDTQYF. The chain is built from TRBV4-2 and TRBJ2-3; TRBD2 might be the D (6 bases). The V gene lost 0 bases and the J gene lost 5 bases, with 12 bases spanning the gap. The CDR3 is 15 amino acids. Germline V gene sequence: CDR1 LGHNA, CDR2 YNFKEQ.

Of note for this clone: At one of its ends the junction is not consistent with the germline gene, which may arise from a read error. The CDR3 nucleotides read TGTGCCAACAGCGCCCCGGGACAGGGGCTCACGGGCTACACCTTC. It specifies CANSAPGQGLTGYTF. The chain couples TRBV9 to TRBJ1-2; TRBD1 matches 10 bases. Germline-derived CDR1 and CDR2 are SGDLS and YYNGEE. The CDR3 spans 15 residues. Together with reference TRBV9 and TRBJ1-2, the CDR3 gives the full variable domain: DSGVTQTPKHLITATGQRVTLRCSPRSGDLSVYWYQQSLDQGLQFLIQYYNGEERAKGNILERFSAQQFPDLHSELNLSSLELGDSALYFCANSAPGQGLTGYTFGSGTRLTVV.

Concerning this clone: An end of the junction differs from the germline gene, which may be a read error. V is TRBV4-1 and J is TRBJ2-3; 10 bases align to TRBD2. The CDR3 is 15 amino acids. From germline, CDR1 is MGHRA and CDR2 YSYEKL. In DNA form, the CDR3 reads TGCGCCAGCAGCCAAGTAGCGGGAGGCACAGGTACGCAGTATTTT. This codes for CASSQVAGGTGTQYF.

This chain connects TRBV11-3 to TRBJ2-3; no reliable D call. V lost 0 bases to trimming and J lost 3 bases, with 7 bases between them. The CDR3 consists of 14 residues. Per the germline V gene, CDR1 is SGHNT and CDR2 is YENEEA. CDR3 sequence reads: CASSLDLMTDTQYF. Written as DNA, the CDR3 is TGTGCCAGCAGCTTAGATCTAATGACAGATACGCAGTATTTT. The full variable domain, its missing parts supplied by reference TRBV11-3 and TRBJ2-3, is EAGVVQSPRYKIIEKKQPVAFWCNPISGHNTLYWYLQNLGQGPELLIRYENEEAVDDSQLPKDRFSAERLKGVDSTLKIQPAELGDSAVYLCASSLDLMTDTQYFGPGTRLTVL.

This chain connects TRBV28 to TRBJ1-4, with D possibly being TRBD1 (5 bases). Trimming cost V 6 bases and J 5 bases, with 16 bases left between them. The CDR3 loop spans 15 amino acids. Germline V CDR1 and CDR2: MDHEN, SYDVKM. The CDR3 bases are TGTGCCAGCAGCCGAGACAGTGTCATAAATGAAAAACTGTTTTTT. Amino acids: CASSRDSVINEKLFF.

This chain uses TRBV10-2 with TRBJ2-7; 8 positions agree with TRBD1. The length of the CDR3 is 17 residues. With V trimmed by 8 bases and J by 7 bases, 22 bases remained unmatched. Germline loops: CDR1 WSHSY, CDR2 SAAADI. The CDR3 here is CASARVGPGGVSPEQYF. Here the CDR3 DNA reads TGCGCCAGCGCCCGAGTGGGGCCAGGGGGCGTCTCGCCTGAGCAGTACTTC.

The genes are TRBV7-4 and TRBJ1-4; TRBD1 matches at 10 bases. Germline trimming cut 1 base from V and 5 bases from J; bases unmatched to any gene: 4. The CDR3 totals 16 residues. CDR1 and CDR2 from the germline V gene are SGHVT and SQSDAQ. In DNA form, the CDR3 reads TGTGCCAGCAGCTTAGGGGAGGGACAGGGGAATGAAAAACTGTTTTTT. Amino acid sequence: CASSLGEGQGNEKLFF.